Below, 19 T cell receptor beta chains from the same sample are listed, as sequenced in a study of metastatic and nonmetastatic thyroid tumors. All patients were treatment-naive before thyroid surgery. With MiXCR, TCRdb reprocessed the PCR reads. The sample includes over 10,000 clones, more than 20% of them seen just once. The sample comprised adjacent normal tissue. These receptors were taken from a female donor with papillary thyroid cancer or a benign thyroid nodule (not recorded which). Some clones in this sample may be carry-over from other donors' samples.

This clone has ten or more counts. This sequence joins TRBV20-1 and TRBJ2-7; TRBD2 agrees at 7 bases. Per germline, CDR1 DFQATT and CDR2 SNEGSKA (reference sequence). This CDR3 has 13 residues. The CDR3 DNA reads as TGCAGCGCCTCTCTAAGGGAGGGTTACGAGCAGTACTTC. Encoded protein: CSASLREGYEQYF.

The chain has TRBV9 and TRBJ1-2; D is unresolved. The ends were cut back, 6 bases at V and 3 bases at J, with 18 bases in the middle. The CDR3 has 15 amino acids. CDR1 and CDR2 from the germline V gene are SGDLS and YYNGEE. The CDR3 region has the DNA TGTGCCAGCATCGGCTGCCCTAGCGTGGACTATGGCTACACCTTC. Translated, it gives CASIGCPSVDYGYTF.

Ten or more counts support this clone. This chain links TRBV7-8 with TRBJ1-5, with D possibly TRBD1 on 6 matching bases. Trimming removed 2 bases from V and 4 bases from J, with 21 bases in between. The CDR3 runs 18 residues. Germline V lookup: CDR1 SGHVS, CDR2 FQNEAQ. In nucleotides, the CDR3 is TGTGCCAGCAGCTTAAATGCTAGCCCAGGGGTAGGAAATCAGCCCCAGCATTTT. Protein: CASSLNASPGVGNQPQHF.

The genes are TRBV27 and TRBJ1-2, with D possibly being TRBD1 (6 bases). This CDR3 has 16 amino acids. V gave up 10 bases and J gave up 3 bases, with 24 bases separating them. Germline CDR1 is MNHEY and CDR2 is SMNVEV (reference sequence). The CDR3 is CAISYLDSESYYGYTF. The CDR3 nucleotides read TGTGCCATCAGCTATTTGGACAGTGAGTCCTACTATGGCTACACCTTC.

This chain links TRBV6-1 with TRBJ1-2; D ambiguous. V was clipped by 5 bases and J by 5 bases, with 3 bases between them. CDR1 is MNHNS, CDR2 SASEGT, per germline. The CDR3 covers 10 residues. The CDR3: CASSTYGYTF. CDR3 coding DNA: TGTGCCAGCAGTACTTATGGCTACACCTTC.

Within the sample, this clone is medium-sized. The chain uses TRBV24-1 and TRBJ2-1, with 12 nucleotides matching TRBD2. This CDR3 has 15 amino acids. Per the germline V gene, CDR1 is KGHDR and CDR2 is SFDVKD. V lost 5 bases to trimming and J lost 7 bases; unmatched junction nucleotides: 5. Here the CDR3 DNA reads TGTGCCACCAGTGGGACTAGCGGGATGAGAAATGAGCAGTTCTTC. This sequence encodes CATSGTSGMRNEQFF.

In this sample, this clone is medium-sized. CDR3 bases: TGCAGTGCCAAGACTAGCGGGAGCTCCTACGAGCAGTACTTC. This encodes CSAKTSGSSYEQYF. The rearrangement joins TRBV20-1 to TRBJ2-7; 12 bases fit TRBD2. The CDR3 sequence is 14 residues long. Per the germline V gene, CDR1 is DFQATT and CDR2 is SNEGSKA (reference sequence). V shed 6 bases and J 0 bases; nucleotides not matched to a gene: 3.

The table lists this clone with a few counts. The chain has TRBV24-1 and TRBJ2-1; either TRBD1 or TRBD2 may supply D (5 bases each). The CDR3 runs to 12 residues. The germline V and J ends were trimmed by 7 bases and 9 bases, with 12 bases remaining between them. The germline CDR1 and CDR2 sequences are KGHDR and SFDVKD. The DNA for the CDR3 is TGTGCCACCAGGGGCCCAGGGACTGAGCAGTTCTTC. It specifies CATRGPGTEQFF.

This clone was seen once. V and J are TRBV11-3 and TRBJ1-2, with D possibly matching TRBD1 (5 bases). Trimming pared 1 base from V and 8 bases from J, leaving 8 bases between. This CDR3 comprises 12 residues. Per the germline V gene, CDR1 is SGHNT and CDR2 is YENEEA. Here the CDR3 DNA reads TGTGCCAGCAGCTTAGCAGGGCGAGGCTACACCTTC. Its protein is CASSLAGRGYTF.

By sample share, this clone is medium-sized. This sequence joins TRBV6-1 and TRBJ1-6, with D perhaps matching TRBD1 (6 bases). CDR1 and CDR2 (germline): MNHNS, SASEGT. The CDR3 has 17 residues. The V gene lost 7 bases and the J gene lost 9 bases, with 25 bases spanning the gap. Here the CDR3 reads CASTDDFRGGSGSPLHF. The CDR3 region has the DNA TGTGCCAGCACCGATGATTTCAGGGGTGGATCAGGTTCACCCCTCCACTTT.

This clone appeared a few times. CDR3 protein: CASSPTGALNTEAFF. DNA of the CDR3: TGTGCCAGCAGTCCGACAGGGGCACTGAACACTGAAGCTTTCTTT. The chain joins TRBV12-3 or TRBV12-4 to TRBJ1-1; 8 nucleotides align to TRBD1. CDR3 length: 15 residues. Trimming at V came to 5 bases and at J to 0 bases, leaving 5 bases not matched to a gene.

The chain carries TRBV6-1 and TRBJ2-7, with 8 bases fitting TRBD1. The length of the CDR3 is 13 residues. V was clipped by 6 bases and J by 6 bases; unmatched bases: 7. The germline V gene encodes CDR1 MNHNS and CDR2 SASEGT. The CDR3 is CASRYVQGGEQYF. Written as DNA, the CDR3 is TGTGCCAGCAGATACGTACAGGGGGGCGAGCAGTACTTC.

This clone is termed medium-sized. CDR3 residues: CASSIGNDYEQYF. The CDR3 region has the DNA TGTGCCAGTAGTATAGGAAACGACTACGAGCAGTACTTC. The chain has TRBV19 and TRBJ2-7; D is undetermined. Germline loops: CDR1 LNHDA, CDR2 SQIVND (reference sequence). This CDR3 has 13 amino acids. V was cut by 1 base and J by 3 bases, with 7 bases left in between.

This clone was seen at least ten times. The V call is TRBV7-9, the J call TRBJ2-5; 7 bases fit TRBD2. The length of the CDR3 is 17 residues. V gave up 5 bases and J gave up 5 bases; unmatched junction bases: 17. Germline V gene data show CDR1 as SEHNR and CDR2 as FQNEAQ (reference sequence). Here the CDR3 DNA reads TGTGCCAGCAGCCCCAAGCAAGGGGACTACCTCGAGGAGACCCAGTACTTC. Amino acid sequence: CASSPKQGDYLEETQYF.

The CDR3 is CASSPFEGPREQYV. The CDR3 DNA sequence: TGTGCCAGCTCACCCTTCGAGGGTCCACGCGAGCAGTACGTC. The chain employs TRBV18 and TRBJ2-7; TRBD2 is a possible D gene (5 bases). V was clipped by 3 bases and J by 6 bases, with 15 bases between them. The CDR3 sequence is 14 residues long. Germline loops: CDR1 KGHSH, CDR2 LQKENI.

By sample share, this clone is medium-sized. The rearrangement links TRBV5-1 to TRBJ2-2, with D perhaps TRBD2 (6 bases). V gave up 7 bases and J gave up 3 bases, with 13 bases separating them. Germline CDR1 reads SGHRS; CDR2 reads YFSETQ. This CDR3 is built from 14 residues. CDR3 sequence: CASGGIADTGELFF. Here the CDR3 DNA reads TGCGCCAGCGGTGGGATAGCGGACACCGGGGAGCTGTTTTTT.

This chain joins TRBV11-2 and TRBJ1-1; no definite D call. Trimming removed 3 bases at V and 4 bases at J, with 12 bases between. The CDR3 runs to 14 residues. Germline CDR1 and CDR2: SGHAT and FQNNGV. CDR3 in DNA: TGTGCCAGCAGCTTGGACTTTCGGATCACTGAAGCTTTCTTT. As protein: CASSLDFRITEAFF.

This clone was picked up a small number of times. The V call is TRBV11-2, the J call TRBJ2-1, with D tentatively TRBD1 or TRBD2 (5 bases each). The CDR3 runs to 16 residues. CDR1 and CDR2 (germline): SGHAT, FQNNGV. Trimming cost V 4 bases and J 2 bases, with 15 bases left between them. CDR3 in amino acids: CASSYETEGPYNEQFF. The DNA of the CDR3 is TGTGCCAGCAGCTACGAGACCGAGGGGCCCTACAATGAGCAGTTCTTC.

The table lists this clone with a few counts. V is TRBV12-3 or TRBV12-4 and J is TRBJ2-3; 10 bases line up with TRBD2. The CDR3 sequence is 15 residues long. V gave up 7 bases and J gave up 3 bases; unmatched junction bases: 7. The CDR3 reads CASTLGLAMTDTQYF. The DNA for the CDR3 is TGTGCCAGCACCCTGGGACTAGCGATGACAGATACGCAGTATTTT.